The entry below gives a single T cell receptor (beta chain) sequence along with its context. Its antigen is unidentified. These data belong to a study of cytomegalovirus exposure and HLA in healthy donors. Study outcomes and limitations: In a later analysis, TCR association rates varied by HLA locus: DRB1 most, HLA-C fewest. Most observed TCR sequences were rare, whereas some public TCRs were detected in many donors.

Germline V lookup: CDR1 SEHNR, CDR2 FQNEAQ (reference sequence). J lost 4 bases, V lost 1 base, and 13 bases had no gene match. The CDR3 sequence is 18 residues long. PCR involved 60 Vbeta and 13 Jbeta primers. In the authors' workflow: The count from a later analysis was some 81 million unique TCR beta chains, some 12 million of them shared. The protocol was immunoSEQ multiplex PCR, while the TCRdb copy is restricted to in-frame clones and leaves out a portion. The V and J calls and the clone size are those of that table, but D and trimming were determined from the DNA. Seen here are 84,000 or so clones, 70% to 85% observed once, and the top ten hold around 2.4%.

The chain couples TRBV7-9 to TRBJ2-1; 7 positions agree with TRBD2. Material for sequencing was PBMCs. The TCR sequence derives from a woman in her fifties or sixties in good health and CMV-seronegative. The CDR3 DNA follows: TGTGCCAGCAGCTTAGGGGCTAGCGGCCTTTTACCTTACAATGAGCAGTTCTTC. The encoded protein is CASSLGASGLLPYNEQFF.